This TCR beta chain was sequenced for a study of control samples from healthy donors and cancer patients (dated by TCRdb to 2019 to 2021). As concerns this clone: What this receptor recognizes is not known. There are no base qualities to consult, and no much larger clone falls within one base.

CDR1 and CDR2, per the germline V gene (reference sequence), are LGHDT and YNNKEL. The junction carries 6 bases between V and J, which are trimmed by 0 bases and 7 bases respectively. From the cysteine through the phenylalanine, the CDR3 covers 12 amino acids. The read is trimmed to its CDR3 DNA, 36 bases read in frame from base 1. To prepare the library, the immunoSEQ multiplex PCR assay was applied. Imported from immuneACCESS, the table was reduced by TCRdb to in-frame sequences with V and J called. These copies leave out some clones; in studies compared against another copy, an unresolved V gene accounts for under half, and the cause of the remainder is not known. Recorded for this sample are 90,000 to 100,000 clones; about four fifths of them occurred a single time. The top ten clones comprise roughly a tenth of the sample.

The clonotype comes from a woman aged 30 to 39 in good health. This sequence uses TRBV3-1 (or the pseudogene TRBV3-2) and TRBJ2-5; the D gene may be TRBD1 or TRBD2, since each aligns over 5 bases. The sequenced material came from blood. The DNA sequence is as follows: TGTGCCAGCAGCCAAGATGGGGGGACCCAGTACTTC. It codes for CASSQDGGTQYF.